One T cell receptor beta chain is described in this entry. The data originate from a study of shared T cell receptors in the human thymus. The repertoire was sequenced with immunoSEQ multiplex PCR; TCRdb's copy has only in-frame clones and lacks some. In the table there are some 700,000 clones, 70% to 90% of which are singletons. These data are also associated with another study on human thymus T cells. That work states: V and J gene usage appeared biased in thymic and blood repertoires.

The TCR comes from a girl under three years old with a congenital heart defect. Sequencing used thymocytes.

This CDR3 reads CASSYAGDNSPLHF. CDR3 nucleotide sequence: TGTGCCAGCAGTTACGCAGGGGATAATTCACCCCTCCACTTT. This chain links TRBV6-5 with TRBJ1-6; the D gene is possibly TRBD1 (6 bases). Germline V gives CDR1 MNHEY, CDR2 SVGAGI. V lost 2 bases and J lost 5, with 7 bases in between. This CDR3 region has 14 residues.